The present T cell receptor (beta chain) was sequenced within a study of blood T cell repertoires in COVID-19. Study details: There were acute and convalescent COVID-19 samples, and they came from the United States, Italy and Spain. The cDNA or gDNA used as material had been derived from T cells, B-cell-depleted T cells, or PBMCs.

Germline V gene sequence: CDR1 MNHEY, CDR2 SMNVEV (reference sequence). This CDR3 has 14 amino acids. Trimming at V came to 6 bases and at J to 2 bases, leaving 6 bases not matched to a gene. In the authors' workflow: The assay estimated nucleated cells by amplifying reference gene primers. Here immunoSEQ multiplex PCR was the method, and the copy in TCRdb shows in-frame clones only, minus some. From that table come the V and J calls and clone size; the DNA was used to work out D and trimming. Of almost 30,000 clones listed, nearly 90% were seen once; the top ten hold about a tenth. Sequenced input: peripheral blood. This receptor was obtained from a human donor in a cohort sampled during active COVID-19. V usage is TRBV27 and J usage is TRBJ2-7, with 8 bases lining up with TRBD1. CDR3 region: CASRDWTGTYEQYF. The CDR3 region has the DNA TGTGCCAGCAGGGACTGGACAGGGACCTACGAGCAGTACTTC.